A single sample is the source of the 5 T cell receptor beta chains below, sequenced in a study of tumor and adjacent non-tumor tissue in lung cancer. This sample's RNA came from whole unsorted tissue. This non-tumor lung sample came from over 3 cm beyond the tumor edge. Three rounds of nested PCR, following a modified ARM-PCR protocol, produced the TCRbeta library. MiXCR, run by TCRdb on the multiplex PCR reads, gives a single entry per CDR3 protein. The repertoire consists of roughly 75,000 distinct CDR3 sequences, with 65% to 75% occurring once and the leading ten covering about a quarter. Source material: distant non-tumor lung tissue. The receptors here all came from a woman aged 45-65 years with non-small cell lung cancer.

Details on this clonotype: It may be a read error: a sequence one base away is much more abundant. The V call is TRBV4-1, the J call TRBJ2-2, with D possibly being TRBD1 (5 bases). The CDR3 spans 14 residues. In germline, CDR1 is MGHRA, CDR2 YSYEKL. Trimming removed 0 bases from V and 4 bases from J, with 6 bases in between. CDR3 loop: CASSQDRGTGELFF. The CDR3 region has the DNA TGCGCCAGCAGCCAAGATAGGGGCACCGGGGAGCTGTTTTTT.

On this clonotype: A much more abundant neighbour one base away suggests this may be a read error. The chain employs TRBV29-1 and TRBJ2-5, with a tentative D call TRBD1 (6 bases). The length of the CDR3 is 15 residues. Germline CDR1 reads SQVTM; CDR2 reads ANQGSEA. The CDR3 sequence is CSVEDLLQGWKTQHF. The CDR3 coding sequence is TGCAGCGTTGAAGATCTACTACAGGGTTGGAAGACCCAGCACTTC.

The gene calls are TRBV11-2 and TRBJ2-2; unclear D gene. CDR1 is SGHAT and CDR2 is FQNNGV in the germline V gene. V was pared by 2 bases and J by 9 bases, with 22 bases between. The CDR3 has 17 amino acids. The CDR3 spells CASSLSRVPEPPWELFF. For the CDR3, the DNA is TGTGCCAGCAGCTTATCGCGCGTCCCAGAGCCCCCCTGGGAGCTGTTTTTT.

This clonotype was counted many times. The gene calls are TRBV10-3 and TRBJ2-5; tentative D call: TRBD2 (6 bases). The CDR3 sequence is 14 residues long. Deletions cut 8 bases from V and 5 bases from J, with 18 bases between. Germline V gene sequence: CDR1 ENHRY, CDR2 SYGVKD. The CDR3 nucleotides are TGTGCCATCGGACCTCCCGGAGGGAGTGAGACCCAGTACTTC. It encodes CAIGPPGGSETQYF.

This clonotype has only a few counts. This chain connects TRBV5-1 to TRBJ2-7; the D call may be TRBD1 or TRBD2 (5 bases each). Germline assignment: CDR1 SGHRS and CDR2 YFSETQ. The CDR3 contains 16 residues. With 4 bases removed from V and 1 base from J, the gap between germline ends came to 18 bases. The CDR3 nucleotides read TGCGCCAGCAGCCCGTCTCGGGACGCCAGTTCCTACGAGCAGTACTTC. This encodes CASSPSRDASSYEQYF.